What follows are 14 T cell receptor beta chains derived from one specimen sequenced in a study of blood T cell repertoires in COVID-19. Some clones are missing from TCRdb's copy, which holds only in-frame ones; the method was immunoSEQ multiplex PCR. Here the sample spans about 260,000 clones, roughly 86% being singletons. Sequenced: peripheral blood. The receptors were sampled from a human donor in a cohort sampled during active COVID-19.

This clone was observed a handful of times. The chain joins TRBV10-3 to TRBJ1-2, with TRBD1 matching 8 bases. CDR1 and CDR2 (germline): ENHRY, SYGVKD. Unmatched junction bases numbered 6, after V lost 4 bases and J lost 8 bases. The CDR3 runs 13 residues. CDR3 nucleotides: TGTGCCATCAGTGTCCCGACAGGGGAGGGCTACACCTTC. As protein: CAISVPTGEGYTF.

The chain combines TRBV19 with TRBJ1-2, with D unresolved. This CDR3 region has 13 residues. Germline CDR1 is LNHDA and CDR2 is SQIVND (reference sequence). The V end lost 8 bases, the J end lost 2 bases, and 12 bases lay between the germline ends. CDR3 sequence: CASDLGGNYGYTF. CDR3 DNA: TGTGCCAGTGATCTGGGCGGGAACTATGGCTACACCTTC. Full variable domain (missing parts from reference TRBV19 and TRBJ1-2): DGGITQSPKYLFRKEGQNVTLSCEQNLNHDAMYWYRQDPGQGLRLIYYSQIVNDFQKGDIAEGYSVSREKKESFPLTVTSAQKNPTAFYLCASDLGGNYGYTFGSGTRLTVV.

The chain is built from TRBV30 and TRBJ2-7, with D possibly matching TRBD2 (5 bases). CDR3 length: 11 residues. V lost 0 bases, J lost 13 bases, and 13 bases lay in between. Per the germline V gene, CDR1 is GTSNPN and CDR2 is SVGIG (reference sequence). This chain's CDR3 is CAWSVSGIPYF. CDR3 in DNA: TGTGCCTGGAGTGTATCGGGGATTCCCTACTTC. The variable domain in full, with the rest retrieved from reference TRBV30 and TRBJ2-7, is SQTIHQWPATLVQPVGSPLSLECTVEGTSNPNLYWYRQAAGRGLQLLFYSVGIGQISSEVPQNLSASRPQDRQFILSSKKLLLSDSGFYLCAWSVSGIPYFGPGTRLTVT.

This chain's CDR3 is CASTSVGQFYGYTF. As DNA, the CDR3 is TGTGCCAGCACCTCAGTGGGACAGTTTTATGGCTACACCTTC. The chain combines TRBV7-9 with TRBJ1-2, with 7 positions matching TRBD1. V lost 7 bases, J lost 5 bases, and 10 bases stayed unmatched. Germline-derived CDR1 and CDR2 are SEHNR and FQNEAQ (reference sequence). This CDR3 comprises 14 residues.

This chain joins TRBV3-1 (or the pseudogene TRBV3-2) and TRBJ1-2; tentatively, D is TRBD1 (5 bases). The CDR3 contains 12 residues. V shed 4 bases and J shed 4 bases, with 7 bases lying between them. Germline-derived CDR1 and CDR2 are LGHDT and YNNKEL (reference sequence). CDR3: CASSRQSYGYTF. CDR3 in DNA: TGTGCCAGCAGCCGACAGAGCTATGGCTACACCTTC.

This chain links TRBV6-5 with TRBJ2-2, with 12 bases that match TRBD2. Germline V gives CDR1 MNHEY, CDR2 SVGAGI. This CDR3 is built from 15 residues. V trimming: 6 bases; J trimming: 5 bases; junction bases outside the gene matches: 4. The CDR3 here is CASSQGLAGTGELFF. DNA for the CDR3: TGTGCCAGCAGCCAAGGACTAGCGGGGACCGGGGAGCTGTTTTTT.

V gene TRBV3-1 (or the pseudogene TRBV3-2) combines with J gene TRBJ2-3; D might be TRBD2 (7 bases). CDR3 length: 18 residues. V lost 0 bases to trimming and J lost 6 bases, with 22 bases between them. Germline CDR1 LGHDT, CDR2 YNNKEL (reference sequence). This chain's CDR3 is CASSQEGGGRSFRDTQYF. CDR3 DNA sequence: TGTGCCAGCAGCCAAGAGGGCGGGGGCCGCTCTTTCCGGGATACGCAGTATTTT.

This chain joins TRBV19 and TRBJ2-7, with 11 bases fitting TRBD1. CDR3 length equals 16 residues. Germline values: CDR1 LNHDA, CDR2 SQIVND (reference sequence). With V trimmed by 5 bases and J by 5 bases, 11 bases remained unmatched. In nucleotides, the CDR3 is TGTGCCAGTAGTCTATCATGGGGACAGGGGGTCCACGAGCAGTACTTC. Amino acids: CASSLSWGQGVHEQYF.

CDR3 DNA: TGTGCCAGTAGTACCGACAGGCTCTACTCTGGAAACACCATATATTTT. As protein: CASSTDRLYSGNTIYF. The chain is built from TRBV19 and TRBJ1-3, with D possibly TRBD1 on 6 matching bases. This CDR3 spans 16 amino acids. CDR1 is LNHDA, CDR2 SQIVND, per germline (reference sequence). The V end was cut by 4 bases, the J end by 0 bases, with 13 bases between.

This clone appeared once. This chain connects TRBV30 to TRBJ1-3, with D unresolved. CDR3 size: 13 residues. V shed 3 bases and J shed 4 bases, with 10 bases lying between them. Germline assignment: CDR1 GTSNPN and CDR2 SVGIG (reference sequence). The CDR3 nucleotides are TGTGCCTGGAGCCCCGACTGGGGAAACACCATATATTTT. Amino acid sequence: CAWSPDWGNTIYF. The full variable domain, its missing parts supplied by reference TRBV30 and TRBJ1-3, is SQTIHQWPATLVQPVGSPLSLECTVEGTSNPNLYWYRQAAGRGLQLLFYSVGIGQISSEVPQNLSASRPQDRQFILSSKKLLLSDSGFYLCAWSPDWGNTIYFGEGSWLTVV.

The chain has TRBV11-2 and TRBJ2-3, with a tentative D call TRBD2 (7 bases). This CDR3 is built from 14 residues. Germline CDR1 is SGHAT and CDR2 is FQNNGV. V lost 2 bases and J lost 4, with 10 bases in between. CDR3 region: CASSLPGGADTQYF. CDR3 bases: TGTGCCAGCAGCTTACCGGGGGGCGCAGATACGCAGTATTTT.

The chain is built from TRBV7-2 and TRBJ2-7, with a possible D match to TRBD1 (6 bases). Germline-derived CDR1 and CDR2 are SGHTA and FQGNSA. The CDR3 consists of 18 residues. The V gene lost 1 base and the J gene lost 0 bases, with 19 bases spanning the gap. The CDR3 region is CASSLGSDSPWSSYEQYF. CDR3 DNA sequence: TGTGCCAGCAGCTTAGGGTCGGACAGCCCTTGGAGCTCCTACGAGCAGTACTTC.

J is TRBJ1-1 and V is TRBV5-8, with D perhaps TRBD1 (5 bases). The CDR3 consists of 14 residues. V was shortened by 0 bases and J by 4 bases, with 10 bases between the two germline ends. Germline CDR1 and CDR2: SGHTS and YDEGEE. CDR3 coding DNA: TGTGCCAGCAGCTTGGAGGGGTTAGGCACTGAAGCTTTCTTT. It codes for CASSLEGLGTEAFF.

The chain uses TRBV24-1 and TRBJ1-2; D remains ambiguous. The CDR3 totals 12 residues. Germline V gives CDR1 KGHDR, CDR2 SFDVKD. V was shortened by 9 bases and J by 7 bases, with 14 bases between the two germline ends. The CDR3 DNA reads as TGTGCCACCCTGGCGGTACCGGGTGGCTACACCTTC. This translates into CATLAVPGGYTF.